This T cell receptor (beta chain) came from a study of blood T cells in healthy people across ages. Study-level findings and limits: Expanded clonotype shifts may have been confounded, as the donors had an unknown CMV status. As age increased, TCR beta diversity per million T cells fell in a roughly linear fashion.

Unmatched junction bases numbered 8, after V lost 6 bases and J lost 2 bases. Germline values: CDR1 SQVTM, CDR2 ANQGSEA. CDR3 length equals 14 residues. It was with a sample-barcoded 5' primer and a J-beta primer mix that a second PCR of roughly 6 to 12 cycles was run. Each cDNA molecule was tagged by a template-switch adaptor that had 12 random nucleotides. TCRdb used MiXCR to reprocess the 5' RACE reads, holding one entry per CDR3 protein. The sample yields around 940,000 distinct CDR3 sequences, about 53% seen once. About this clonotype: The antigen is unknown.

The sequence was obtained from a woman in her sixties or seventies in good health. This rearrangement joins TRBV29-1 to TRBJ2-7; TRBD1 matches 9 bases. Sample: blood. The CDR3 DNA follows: TGCAGCGTCGCAGGCCGGGACAGGGCCTACGAGCAGTACTTC. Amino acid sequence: CSVAGRDRAYEQYF.